This T cell receptor (beta chain) was captured in a study of control samples from healthy donors and cancer patients. Assay used: immunoSEQ multiplex PCR; TCRdb lists only in-frame clones, some missing. Among about 84,000 clones listed, around 80% were seen once. Trimming shortened V by 7 bases and J by 5 bases, and 12 bases separated the two germline ends. Germline V lookup: CDR1 SNHLY, CDR2 FYNNEI. This CDR3 contains 14 residues. This clone was picked up a small number of times. The sequence was obtained from a man in his sixties with head and neck cancer. Source material: PBMCs. The V call is TRBV2, the J call TRBJ1-6, with a possible D match to TRBD1 (5 bases). CDR3 DNA: TGTGCCAGCACCGGGACGGGTAATAATTCACCCCTCCACTTT. It specifies CASTGTGNNSPLHF.